A single sample is the source of the 2 T cell receptor beta chains below, sequenced in a study of T cells in Graves' hyperthyroidism and ophthalmopathy. RNA transcripts provided the source from which TCR beta CDR3 regions were amplified. The study used the HTBI primer set for a first-round RT-PCR of the TCR CDR3. MiXCR was run by TCRdb on the multiplex PCR reads, yielding one entry per CDR3 protein. The table records about 210,000 distinct CDR3 sequences, approximately 17% of them present only once. The specimen sequenced was blood. The source of these receptors is a man aged 45-65 years with Graves' hyperthyroidism.

The sample holds many counts of this clonotype. The V and J genes are TRBV20-1 and TRBJ2-6; D uncertain. Germline values: CDR1 DFQATT, CDR2 SNEGSKA (reference sequence). Trimming took off 6 bases at V and 2 bases at J, with 5 bases between the two ends. CDR3 size: 12 residues. Here the CDR3 reads CSADPGANVLTF. The CDR3 DNA follows: TGCAGTGCCGATCCTGGGGCCAACGTCCTGACTTTC.

This clonotype was counted only a few times. The V gene is TRBV2, the J gene TRBJ1-3; D perhaps matches TRBD1 (5 bases). Trimming stripped 7 bases from V and 9 bases from J, with 16 bases between. Germline CDR1 reads SNHLY; CDR2 reads FYNNEI. The CDR3 is made up of 13 amino acids. The CDR3: CASITQAGGTIYF. The CDR3 region has the DNA TGTGCCAGCATTACACAGGCGGGGGGCACCATATATTTT.